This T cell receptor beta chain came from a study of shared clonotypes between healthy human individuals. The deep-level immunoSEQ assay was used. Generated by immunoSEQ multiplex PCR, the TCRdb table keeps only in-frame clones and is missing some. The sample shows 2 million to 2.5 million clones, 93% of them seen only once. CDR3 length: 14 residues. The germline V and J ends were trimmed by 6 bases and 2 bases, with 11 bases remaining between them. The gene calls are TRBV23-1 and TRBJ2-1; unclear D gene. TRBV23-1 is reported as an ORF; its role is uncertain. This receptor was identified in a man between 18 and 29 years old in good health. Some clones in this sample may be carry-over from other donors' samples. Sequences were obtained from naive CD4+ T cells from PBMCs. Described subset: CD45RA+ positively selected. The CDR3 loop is CASRKRRPYNEQFF. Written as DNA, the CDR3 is TGCGCCAGCAGGAAGAGGAGACCCTACAATGAGCAGTTCTTC.